These T cell receptor beta chains were read from a single sample in a study of neurological immune-mediated disorders. TCRdb reprocessed the 5' RACE reads with MiXCR, giving one entry per CDR3 protein. The table includes 70,000 or so distinct CDR3 sequences, about 3% detected once. Sequencing input: PBMCs. Receptor source: a woman aged 50 to 65 with multiple sclerosis. The CDR3 runs from the conserved cysteine through the conserved F or W. D genes are given only for firm matches. The listing skips clone size in some rows; elsewhere it reads once, few, many or a size class.

many	TRBD1	TRBV7-2	TRBJ2-1	TGTGCCAGCAGCCCGGGACAGGGGGTTTACAATGAGCAGTTCTTC	CASSPGQGVYNEQFF
many	TRBD1	TRBV24-1	TRBJ1-1	TGTGCCACCAGTGATAGTCGGGACAGGGGTTATGCTTTCTTT	CATSDSRDRGYAFF
many	-	TRBV20-1	TRBJ2-5	TGCAGTGCTAGAGGGGACTTGAAGGCGGAGACCCAGTACTTC	CSARGDLKAETQYF
many	-	TRBV7-3	TRBJ2-3	TGTGCCAGCAGCGTTATAAGCACAGATACGCAGTATTTT	CASSVISTDTQYF
many	-	TRBV29-1	TRBJ2-1	TGCAGCGTTGATCCCCTACTAGTATCCGAGCAGTTCTTC	CSVDPLLVSEQFF
many	TRBD1	TRBV7-2	TRBJ1-1	TGTGCCAGCAGCATCCTCGGACAGGGAAAAGCTTTCTTT	CASSILGQGKAFF
many	-	TRBV7-9	TRBJ1-4	TGTGCCAGCAGCTTAGGGTCGGGACTCCCAAAGGATTTT	CASSLGSGLPKDF
many	-	TRBV20-1	TRBJ1-4	TGCAGTGCTAGTAATTGGGGGGATGTTGCAACTAATGAAAAACTGTTTTTT	CSASNWGDVATNEKLFF
medium-sized	TRBD1	TRBV20-1	TRBJ1-5	TGCAGTGCTAAGTACGGACAGGGAGGCAATCAGCCCCAGCATTTT	CSAKYGQGGNQPQHF
few	TRBD2	TRBV7-6	TRBJ2-1	TGTGCCAGCAGCAGGGGACTAGCGGGGCCCGCGGAGCAGTTCTTC	CASSRGLAGPAEQFF
many	-	TRBV7-9	TRBJ1-2	TGTGCCAGCAGCCTTTCACAGGGATTGAGCTATGGCTACACCTTC	CASSLSQGLSYGYTF
many	TRBD1	TRBV14	TRBJ1-1	TGTGCCAGCAGGCCGACAGGGTCCACTGAAGCTTTCTTT	CASRPTGSTEAFF
few	-	TRBV10-3	TRBJ2-3	TGTGCCATCAGTGAGTATTTAGGAAAGGGAACAGATACGCAGTATTTT	CAISEYLGKGTDTQYF
many	-	TRBV19	TRBJ2-1	TGTGCCAGTAGTATCGGGCAAGGACGGACGAGCTCCTACAATGAGCAGTTCTTC	CASSIGQGRTSSYNEQFF
many	TRBD2	TRBV12-3/TRBV12-4	TRBJ2-1	TGTGCCAGCAGTTTTGGTCTAGCGGGCCGCAATGAGCAGTTCTTC	CASSFGLAGRNEQFF
many	-	TRBV4-3	TRBJ2-1	TGCGCCAGCAGCCAAGACGTTGTTAGCGGCGCCTCCTACAATGAGCAGTTCTTC	CASSQDVVSGASYNEQFF
many	-	TRBV20-1	TRBJ2-4	TGCAGTGCTAGCAAAAAAAACATTCAGTACTTC	CSASKKNIQYF
many	-	TRBV5-6	TRBJ2-7	TGTGCCAGCAGCTTACTAGACGTCGACGAGCAGTACTTC	CASSLLDVDEQYF
many	TRBD1	TRBV5-1	TRBJ2-7	TGCGCCAGCAGCTTGGAGGGGGCCCGCGTGGGCGAGCAGTACTTC	CASSLEGARVGEQYF
many	TRBD2	TRBV20-1	TRBJ2-3	TGCAGTGCCCCCTCTTTCCAGCGGGGGTTCACAGATACGCAGTATTTT	CSAPSFQRGFTDTQYF
many	-	TRBV5-1	TRBJ2-1	TGCGCCAGCAGCTTCTACCTAGACTGGTCGGGGGAGCAGTTCTTC	CASSFYLDWSGEQFF
many	TRBD2	TRBV9	TRBJ2-3	TGTGCCAGCAGCGTAGCTCCGGGACTAGCGGGGGGCACAGATACGCAGTATTTT	CASSVAPGLAGGTDTQYF
few	-	TRBV4-3	TRBJ1-1	TGCGCCAGCAGCCAAGGGAGCCGGGGACACACTGAAGCTTTCTTT	CASSQGSRGHTEAFF
many	-	TRBV7-2	TRBJ2-1	TGTGCCAGCAGCCTAATGATCCAAGGCTACAATGAGCAGTTCTTC	CASSLMIQGYNEQFF
many	-	TRBV7-2	TRBJ2-7	TGTGCCAGCAGCCAACTTCTATCGGGGATTGGGACCTACGAGCAGTACTTC	CASSQLLSGIGTYEQYF
many	TRBD2	TRBV6-6	TRBJ2-3	TGTGCCAGCAGTTACATGTATAGCGGGGGGGTGGCAGATACGCAGTATTTT	CASSYMYSGGVADTQYF
many	-	TRBV20-1	TRBJ1-3	TGCAGTGCTAGACCGGACGTTGGGGGAAACACCATATATTTT	CSARPDVGGNTIYF
many	-	TRBV5-1	TRBJ1-3	TGCGCCAGCAGCGAGACAGTATCTGGAAACACCATATATTTT	CASSETVSGNTIYF
many	-	TRBV24-1	TRBJ2-1	TGTGCCACCAGGAGGGACAAATCTTATGAGCAGTTCTTC	CATRRDKSYEQFF
many	TRBD1	TRBV7-6	TRBJ2-2	TGTGCCAGCAGCGGGACAGGCGGGGAGCTGTTTTTT	CASSGTGGELFF
many	TRBD2	TRBV20-1	TRBJ2-7	TGCAGTGCTAGGACCCTGGCGGGAGGATCCTACGAGCAGTACTTC	CSARTLAGGSYEQYF
many	-	TRBV11-3	TRBJ1-1	TGTGCCAGCAGCTTAGCGGGACGGGGCAACACTGAAGCTTTCTTT	CASSLAGRGNTEAFF
many	TRBD1	TRBV20-1	TRBJ2-5	TGCAGTGCAGAGGGACAGCAAGAGACCCAGTACTTC	CSAEGQQETQYF
many	-	TRBV4-3	TRBJ2-2	TGCGCCAGCAGCCACCAGACAATAAGGGCCGGGGAGCTGTTTTTT	CASSHQTIRAGELFF
many	TRBD2	TRBV20-1	TRBJ2-3	TGCAGTGCTAGAAGGGCGGCGGGAGGCACAGATACGCAGTATTTT	CSARRAAGGTDTQYF
many	-	TRBV6-2/TRBV6-3	TRBJ2-6	TGTGCCATCGCAGCTGAATCTGGGGCCAACGTCCTGACTTTC	CAIAAESGANVLTF
few	-	TRBV20-1	TRBJ2-1	TGCAGTGCTAGAGGTACAGGGTCCTACAATGAGCAGTTCTTC	CSARGTGSYNEQFF
-	-	TRBV11-3	TRBJ2-1	TGTGCCAGCAGCTCCCGGACTAAGAGCTCCTACAATGAGCAGTTCTTC	CASSSRTKSSYNEQFF
many	TRBD1	TRBV11-2	TRBJ2-5	TGTGCCAGCAGCCTGGACAGGGTAGGAGAGACCCAGTACTTC	CASSLDRVGETQYF
many	-	TRBV20-1	TRBJ1-5	TGCAGTGCCGAACAGCTAACCAATCAGCCCCAGCATTTT	CSAEQLTNQPQHF
many	TRBD1	TRBV11-3	TRBJ2-7	TGTGCCAGCAGCTTAGCTGCCGGGACAGTCTACGAGCAGTACTTC	CASSLAAGTVYEQYF
few	-	TRBV2	TRBJ1-4	TGTGCCAGCAGTGAATCGGGGATCCGGGTGGAAAAACTGTTTTTT	CASSESGIRVEKLFF
many	-	TRBV5-1	TRBJ1-2	TGCGCCAGCAGCTTGGTGGGGAGGGGCTATGGCTACACCTTC	CASSLVGRGYGYTF
many	-	TRBV12-3/TRBV12-4	TRBJ1-5	TGTGCCAGCAGTCCCCTCCCGGCGGGGGCGGGCAATCAGCCCCAGCATTTT	CASSPLPAGAGNQPQHF
many	-	TRBV5-1	TRBJ2-5	TGCGCCAGCAGCTCCGGGACTTTCAGCCAAGAGACCCAGTACTTC	CASSSGTFSQETQYF
many	-	TRBV29-1	TRBJ1-1	TGCAGCGTTGAAGGGGGGGGTATTGACACTGAAGCTTTCTTT	CSVEGGGIDTEAFF
many	-	TRBV6-1	TRBJ1-2	TGTGCCAGCTCATCATTGGGGCAGTCCGTCGGCTACACCTTC	CASSSLGQSVGYTF
many	TRBD1	TRBV6-5	TRBJ2-7	TGTGCCAGCAGTTCCCCAGCCCCCGGGACAGGGGGTTACGAGCAGTACTTC	CASSSPAPGTGGYEQYF
many	-	TRBV24-1	TRBJ2-7	TGTGCCACCAGTGATCCGGCAGCCGCTAACTACGAGCAGTACTTC	CATSDPAAANYEQYF
-	-	TRBV6-2/TRBV6-3	TRBJ1-3	TGTGCCAGCAGTCGACCACCGGGGGCACGGGCCGGAAAAAACATATATTTT	CASSRPPGARAGKNIYF
many	-	TRBV7-8	TRBJ2-7	TGTGCCAGCAGCTTAGTCACGGATACCTACGAGCAGTACTTC	CASSLVTDTYEQYF
many	-	TRBV9	TRBJ2-1	TGTGCCAGCAGCGTAGGAGAGCGGCCGTACAATGAGCAGTTCTTC	CASSVGERPYNEQFF
many	-	TRBV5-5	TRBJ1-4	TGTGCCAGCAGCTCCAGGGGCACTAATGAAAAACTGTTTTTT	CASSSRGTNEKLFF
few	TRBD1	TRBV20-1	TRBJ1-5	TGCAGTGCTCTACACTTTGGGACAGGGGAGGGCAATCAGCCCCAGCATTTT	CSALHFGTGEGNQPQHF
many	-	TRBV29-1	TRBJ2-5	TGCAGCGTTGTCGGGGAGACCCAAGAGACCCAGTACTTC	CSVVGETQETQYF
many	TRBD1	TRBV7-9	TRBJ2-6	TGTGCCAGCACCCGGGACAGTGGCTTACCTGGGGCCAACGTCCTGACTTTC	CASTRDSGLPGANVLTF
many	-	TRBV20-1	TRBJ1-1	TGCAGTGCTAGGACCGTCGTGAAGGGCACTGAAGCTTTCTTT	CSARTVVKGTEAFF
medium-sized	-	TRBV5-6	TRBJ1-2	TGTGCCAGCAGCCTCGTCCGGGGGGGGAACTATGGCTACACCTTC	CASSLVRGGNYGYTF
many	-	TRBV2	TRBJ2-3	TGTGCCAGCAACTATGCAGATACGCAGTATTTT	CASNYADTQYF